This TCR beta chain was retrieved from a study of post-analysis software for immune sequencing data. Study in general: Patients had relapsing-remitting, secondary progressive or progressive-relapsing multiple sclerosis; some lacked subtype. Study results and caveats: The study found significantly lower normalized Chao1 diversity in multiple sclerosis patients than in controls. Among 5 or 6 TRBV segments more frequent in patients than controls were TRBV5-6, TRBV5-1 and TRBV20-1.

Tagging with unique molecular identifiers was a feature of the TCR beta cDNA libraries. With 1 to 10 million T cells as the source, 450,000 to 600,000 cDNA molecules resulted. TCRdb analysed the PCR reads with MiXCR anew, one entry per CDR3 protein. This table has about 430,000 distinct CDR3 sequences, roughly 40% appearing once. There are a few counts of this clonotype. Its target is unknown. V lost 1 base and J lost 2, with 12 bases in between. Germline V gene data show CDR1 as MGHRA and CDR2 as YSYEKL. CDR3 length equals 15 residues. This receptor was obtained from a girl aged 2-10 years with multiple sclerosis. Input material: blood. The rearrangement uses TRBV4-1 and TRBJ2-7; D assignment may be TRBD1 or TRBD2 (5 bases each). DNA for the CDR3: TGCGCCAGCAGCCAAGGCCCGGGGCCAACCTACGAGCAGTACTTC. The encoded protein is CASSQGPGPTYEQYF.